This T cell receptor (beta chain) was captured in a study of T cells after yellow fever vaccination. This clonotype has just a few counts. Antigen unknown. Study-level points and caveats: Abundant bulk-population clonotypes could contaminate the FACS-sorted repertoires. Subsequent to the booster, the majority of primary-vaccination clones reappeared (around 95% CD4, 88% CD8). Overall, a small share of clonotypes was seen in both CD4 and CD8 compartments. Peaking faster, on day 5 versus 15, the secondary response was nonetheless weaker.

A single record per CDR3 protein comes from TCRdb applying MiXCR to the 5' RACE reads. The sample lists 500,000 to 650,000 distinct CDR3 sequences; 10% to 15% were seen once. This CDR3 has 15 amino acids. Per germline, CDR1 DFQATT and CDR2 SNEGSKA (reference sequence). J gave up 2 bases and V 2 bases, and 7 bases lay outside the gene matches. This material consisted of PBMCs, taken on the day of the yellow fever booster vaccination. This receptor was taken from a man aged 25 to 40 who received the YFV17D yellow fever vaccine. V and J are TRBV20-1 and TRBJ2-3; 7 positions agree with TRBD2. In DNA, the CDR3 is TGCAGTGCTAGACTAGCGGAAAGTAACACAGATACGCAGTATTTT. Its translation: CSARLAESNTDTQYF.